This T cell receptor beta chain originates from a study of blood T cell repertoires in COVID-19. The V and J ends lost 1 base and 1 base, in that order; junction bases with no gene match: 14. This CDR3 contains 20 residues. CDR1 and CDR2 from the germline V gene are SGHRS and YFSETQ. Per the authors' pipeline: Reference gene primer amplification yielded estimated nucleated cell counts. The protocol was immunoSEQ multiplex PCR, while the TCRdb copy is restricted to in-frame clones and leaves out a portion. V, J and clone size were drawn from that table, and D and trimming were deduced from the DNA. The repertoire includes roughly 350,000 clones, 87% of them detected once, and about 6% sits in the top ten. Patients from Seattle were sampled longitudinally, starting during active infection.

V is TRBV5-1 and J is TRBJ2-6; 7 positions agree with TRBD2. The clonotype comes from a woman aged 50 to 65 with COVID-19, enrolled during active disease. The sequenced material came from peripheral blood. The CDR3: CASSLYNPPGLESGANVLTF. CDR3 DNA sequence: TGCGCCAGCAGCTTGTACAACCCCCCAGGACTAGAGTCTGGGGCCAACGTCCTGACTTTC. Based on the CDR3 plus reference TRBV5-1 and TRBJ2-6, the full variable domain is KAGVTQTPRYLIKTRGQQVTLSCSPISGHRSVSWYQQTPGQGLQFLFEYFSETQRNKGNFPGRFSGRQFSNSRSEMNVSTLELGDSALYLCASSLYNPPGLESGANVLTFGAGSRLTVL.